The present TCR beta chain was sequenced within a study of monozygotic twins with inflammatory bowel disease. Per germline, CDR1 MDHEN and CDR2 SYDVKM. This CDR3 is 15 amino acids long. TCRdb re-analyzed the 5' RACE reads; it lists each CDR3 protein once, without DNA. The table lists about 160,000 distinct CDR3 sequences. As concerns this clonotype: The antigen remains unidentified.

Points from the study as a whole: By inverse Simpson index, TCRbeta diversity was lower in IBD patients than in healthy co-twins.

The specimen was blood. This chain connects TRBV28 to TRBJ1-1; TCRdb outputs TRBD1, but without DNA this stays unchecked. The TCR originated in a human donor with ulcerative colitis or Crohn's disease, or a healthy co-twin of an affected twin (not recorded which). This CDR3 is CASTEGTGMNTEASF.